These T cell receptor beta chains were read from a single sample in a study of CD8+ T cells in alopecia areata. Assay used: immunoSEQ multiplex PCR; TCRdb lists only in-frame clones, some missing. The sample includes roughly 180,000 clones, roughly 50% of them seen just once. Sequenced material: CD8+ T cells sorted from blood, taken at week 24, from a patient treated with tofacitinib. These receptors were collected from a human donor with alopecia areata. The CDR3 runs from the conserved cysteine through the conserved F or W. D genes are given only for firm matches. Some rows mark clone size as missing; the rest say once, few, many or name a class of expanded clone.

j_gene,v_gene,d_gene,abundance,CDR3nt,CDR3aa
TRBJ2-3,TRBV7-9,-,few,TGTGCCAGCGGGCAGCGAAGCACAGATACGCAGTATTTT,CASGQRSTDTQYF
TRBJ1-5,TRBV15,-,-,TGTGCCACCAGCAGAGGTGAGACAGGTCAGGAGCCCCAGCATTTT,CATSRGETGQEPQHF
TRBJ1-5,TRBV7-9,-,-,TGTGCCAGCAGCTTAGAGGGGTCGCGGCAGCCCCAGCATTTT,CASSLEGSRQPQHF
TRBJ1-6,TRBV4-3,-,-,TGCGCCAGCAGCCGCGGACGGACGAATTCACCCCTCCACTTT,CASSRGRTNSPLHF
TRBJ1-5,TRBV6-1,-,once,TGTGCCAGCAGTGACTACAGTAGGATTAATAGCAATCAGCCCCAGCATTTT,CASSDYSRINSNQPQHF
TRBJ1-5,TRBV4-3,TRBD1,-,TGCGCCAGCAGCCAAGATAGGGGCAGGGGGCAGCCCCAGCATTTT,CASSQDRGRGQPQHF
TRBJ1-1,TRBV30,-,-,TGTGCCTGGAGTAGACAAAACACTGAAGCTTTCTTT,CAWSRQNTEAFF
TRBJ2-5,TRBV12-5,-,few,TGTGCTAGTGGTGCCACTCGGGCGGGGGAGACCCAGTACTTC,CASGATRAGETQYF
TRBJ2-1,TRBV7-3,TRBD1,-,TGTGCCAGCAGCATGGGACAGGGGGACGATGAGCAGTTCTTC,CASSMGQGDDEQFF
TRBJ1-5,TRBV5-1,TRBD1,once,TGCGCCAGCAGCTTGGGGACAGGGTTCAATCAGCCCCAGCATTTT,CASSLGTGFNQPQHF
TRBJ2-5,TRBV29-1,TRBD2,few,TGCAGCGTGAACTGGCGGGGGGAAGAGACCCAGTACTTC,CSVNWRGEETQYF
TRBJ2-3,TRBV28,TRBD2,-,TGTGCCAGCGGGCGGGGGGGCCAAGATACGCAGTATTTT,CASGRGGQDTQYF
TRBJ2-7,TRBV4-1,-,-,TGCGCCAGCAGCCAAGATGGGCAGCCAGACTACGAGCAGTACTTC,CASSQDGQPDYEQYF
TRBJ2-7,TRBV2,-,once,TGTGCCAGCAGTGAGAGGAGCAGGGTTGGCCTTTCGCAGTACTTC,CASSERSRVGLSQYF